The subject of this entry is one T cell receptor beta chain. Trimming left V 3 bases short and J 2 bases short, with 8 bases between. The length of the CDR3 is 13 residues. Germline-derived CDR1 and CDR2 are SNHLY and FYNNEI. The data were obtained in a study of early T cells in non-severe SARS-CoV-2 infection. TCRdb called the 5' RACE reads again in MiXCR, with one record for every CDR3 protein. The sample yields tens of thousands of distinct CDR3 sequences, 8% to 10% seen once. The sample here was whole blood, taken at baseline. This TCR was sampled from an adult who was a healthcare worker with PCR-confirmed SARS-CoV-2 infection or an uninfected control (not recorded which). The chain combines TRBV2 with TRBJ2-7; D uncertain. The CDR3 sequence: CASSDFSTYEQYF. As DNA, the CDR3 is TGTGCCAGCAGTGACTTCTCAACCTACGAGCAGTACTTC.